A selection of T cell receptor beta chains follows, all from one sample in a study of OX40 agonist ivuxolimab in advanced cancers. Profiling relied on immunoSEQ multiplex PCR, and the TCRdb table lists in-frame clones only, not all of them. The sample gives tens of thousands of clones, around nine tenths of which show up once; approximately 0.8% is in the top ten. The sequenced sample was CD4+ or CD8+ T cells sorted from blood, obtained in a trial of the OX40 agonist ivuxolimab. All receptors derive from an adult with an advanced solid tumor such as melanoma, head and neck, liver or kidney cancer. The conserved cysteine and the conserved F or W are not part of the CDR3 here.

V gene	CDR3 protein
TRBV6-1	ASSEGVAGGETQY
TRBV19	ASTLDWGSGYT
TRBV28	ATRVRGSNQPQH
TRBV19	ASSIAVEAF
TRBV10-3	AMKGGASTDTQY
TRBV4-2	ASSQDSQGGDEKLF
TRBV29-1	SVDGQGGYGYT
TRBV7-8	ASSHQRVPDTQY
TRBV30	AWSVGGSYGYT
TRBV30	AWTRLLLSYEQY